Sequencing of this T cell receptor (beta chain) was carried out in a study of long-term antiretroviral therapy in people with HIV. Whole-study results and caveats: Diversity remained lower than transplant donor controls, even though it increased after ART.

The ends were cut back, 1 base at V and 3 bases at J, with 10 bases in the middle. Germline V gives CDR1 MGHRA, CDR2 YSYEKL. The CDR3 is made up of 14 amino acids. An immunoSEQ assay, version v3.0, was performed at survey level. Sequencing was performed with immunoSEQ multiplex PCR; in TCRdb, only in-frame clones are kept and a portion is missing. The sample includes about 11,000 clones, around 80% of them seen just once. Without exception, participants with HIV were treated in the United States. Remarks on this clone: The target antigen is unknown.

The sequencing used unsorted PBMCs, collected less than 7.5 years after starting antiretroviral therapy. This clonotype originated in a man aged 45-65 years with HIV. This rearrangement joins TRBV4-1 to TRBJ2-7; D is unclear. CDR3: CASSQGRYIYEQYF. The CDR3 nucleotides are TGCGCCAGCAGCCAAGGGCGGTACATCTACGAGCAGTACTTC.